The 13 T cell receptor beta chains below come from one sample, sequenced in a study of blood T cell repertoires in COVID-19. The table came from immunoSEQ multiplex PCR; TCRdb's copy has only in-frame clones and leaves some out. This table holds 180,000 or so clones, roughly three quarters found once. The sample was peripheral blood. These receptors all come from a woman between 50 and 59 years old with active or convalescent COVID-19.

The chain is built from TRBV6-5 and TRBJ1-6, with 7 bases lining up with TRBD1. CDR1 MNHEY and CDR2 SVGAGI come from the germline V gene. Trimming took 4 bases from V and 7 from J; bases not matched to a gene: 7. The CDR3 contains 15 residues. The CDR3 is CASSFYSQGNSPLHF. The CDR3 bases are TGTGCCAGCAGTTTCTATTCACAGGGGAATTCACCCCTCCACTTT.

Comment on this clone: At one end, the junction sequence differs from germline, possibly due to a read error. This rearrangement joins TRBV9 to TRBJ2-7; possibly TRBD1 for D (8 bases). The CDR3 loop spans 14 amino acids. In germline, CDR1 is SGDLS, CDR2 YYNGEE. CDR3 loop: CASSVEAGDRRLTF. CDR3 in DNA: TGTGCCAGCAGCGTAGAGGCGGGGGACAGGCGACTCACCTTC.

This clone was recorded at least ten times. The V and J genes are TRBV6-6 and TRBJ1-5; tentative D call: TRBD1 (6 bases). From germline, CDR1 is MNHNY and CDR2 SVGAGI (reference sequence). Trimming cost V 7 bases and J 1 base, with 14 bases left between them. The CDR3 totals 15 residues. CDR3 in amino acids: CASIATGKSNQPQHF. The CDR3 DNA follows: TGTGCCAGCATTGCTACAGGGAAGAGCAATCAGCCCCAGCATTTT.

The chain recombines TRBV28 with TRBJ1-5, with D tentatively TRBD1 (5 bases). CDR1 MDHEN and CDR2 SYDVKM come from the germline V gene. The V gene lost 2 bases and the J gene lost 4 bases, with 12 bases spanning the gap. The CDR3 has 15 residues. The CDR3 is CASSLAAGNNQPQHF. CDR3 bases: TGTGCCAGCAGTTTAGCAGCAGGGAATAATCAGCCCCAGCATTTT.

This clone came up a few times. The chain uses TRBV19 and TRBJ1-1; 11 nucleotides agree with TRBD1. Germline CDR1 LNHDA, CDR2 SQIVND (reference sequence). The CDR3 sequence is 16 residues long. Losses at the gene ends were 5 bases for V and 1 base for J; bases not matched to a gene: 6. The CDR3: CASSADRGQANTEAFF. CDR3 DNA: TGTGCCAGTAGTGCGGACAGGGGGCAAGCGAACACTGAAGCTTTCTTT.

This clone was observed once. The chain couples TRBV7-2 to TRBJ2-3, with 10 bases matching TRBD2. Germline-derived CDR1 and CDR2 are SGHTA and FQGNSA. The CDR3 consists of 16 residues. J gave up 4 bases and V 5 bases, and 9 bases lay outside the gene matches. DNA of the CDR3: TGTGCCAGCAGCCAAGAAACTAGCGGGGCTTCAGATACGCAGTATTTT. This encodes CASSQETSGASDTQYF. Complete variable domain (other parts from reference TRBV7-2 and TRBJ2-3): GAGVSQSPSNKVTEKGKDVELRCDPISGHTALYWYRQSLGQGLEFLIYFQGNSAPDKSGLPSDRFSAERTGGSVSTLTIQRTQQEDSAVYLCASSQETSGASDTQYFGPGTRLTVL.

The table lists this clone with a few counts. V is TRBV7-8 and J is TRBJ1-2; 10 nucleotides match TRBD1. Trimming removed 5 bases from V and 4 bases from J; junction bases left unmatched: 4. Germline V gene lookup returns CDR1 SGHVS and CDR2 FQNEAQ. CDR3 length: 14 amino acids. CDR3 amino acids: CASSTRTGGYGYTF. The CDR3 coding sequence is TGTGCCAGCAGCACCCGGACAGGGGGCTATGGCTACACCTTC. Filled out from reference TRBV7-8 and TRBJ1-2, the complete variable domain reads GAGVSQSPRYKVAKRGQDVALRCDPISGHVSLFWYQQALGQGPEFLTYFQNEAQLDKSGLPSDRFFAERPEGSVSTLKIQRTQQEDSAVYLCASSTRTGGYGYTFGSGTRLTVV.

The table lists this clone with a count of one. This chain joins TRBV4-2 and TRBJ1-6, with 7 bases lining up with TRBD1. Germline V CDR1 and CDR2: LGHNA, YNFKEQ. The CDR3 sequence is 15 residues long. The trim removed 0 bases at V and 7 bases at J, leaving 3 bases unmatched. CDR3 DNA sequence: TGTGCCAGCAGCCAAGAGCGCAGGGGGAATTCACCCCTCCACTTT. Translation: CASSQERRGNSPLHF.

The chain has TRBV4-3 and TRBJ2-5; unclear D gene. Trimming took off 4 bases at V and 4 bases at J, with 13 bases between the two ends. Germline V gene data show CDR1 as LGHNA and CDR2 as YSLEER. This CDR3 is built from 14 residues. The CDR3 DNA is TGCGCCAGCAGCCGAGAGACATTTCGAGAGACCCAGTACTTC. This encodes CASSRETFRETQYF.

This chain connects TRBV30 to TRBJ2-1; 8 bases agree with TRBD2. The CDR3 runs to 17 residues. Germline V lookup: CDR1 GTSNPN, CDR2 SVGIG (reference sequence). V was pared by 0 bases and J by 3 bases, with 10 bases of the junction left unmatched. Written as DNA, the CDR3 is TGTGCCTGGAGTGTAGCGTTAATGGGGACTAGCTACAATGAGCAGTTCTTC. Protein: CAWSVALMGTSYNEQFF.

A few counts support this clone. V gene TRBV3-1 (or the pseudogene TRBV3-2) combines with J gene TRBJ2-2; TRBD1 matches 8 bases. CDR1 is LGHDT, CDR2 YNNKEL, per germline (reference sequence). After removal of 4 bases from V and 4 bases from J, the junction contained 11 bases not matched to a gene. The CDR3 runs 17 residues. The CDR3 here is CASSRYRDRRSTGELFF. The CDR3 bases are TGTGCCAGCAGCCGGTACCGGGACAGGAGATCCACCGGGGAGCTGTTTTTT.

This clone was observed once. The CDR3 coding sequence is TGTGCCAGCAGCCAATTAGCAGTCGGGGATGAGCAGTTCTTC. This gives the protein CASSQLAVGDEQFF. The rearrangement joins TRBV3-1 (or the pseudogene TRBV3-2) to TRBJ2-1, with D perhaps matching TRBD2 (5 bases). V lost 2 bases and J 8 bases, leaving 13 bases between the germline ends. Germline V CDR1 and CDR2: LGHDT, YNNKEL (reference sequence). This CDR3 has 14 residues.

This clone was counted a single time. The chain links TRBV2 to TRBJ2-1; D unclear. The CDR3 length is 12 residues. Per the germline V gene, CDR1 is SNHLY and CDR2 is FYNNEI. With 6 bases removed from V and 8 bases from J, the gap between germline ends came to 11 bases. The CDR3 sequence: CASRVWADEQFF. CDR3 coding DNA: TGTGCCAGCAGGGTATGGGCTGATGAGCAGTTCTTC.